This is a list of T cell receptor beta chains from one sample in a study of cytomegalovirus exposure and HLA in healthy donors. The repertoire was sequenced with immunoSEQ multiplex PCR; TCRdb's copy has only in-frame clones and lacks some. The sample gives roughly 260,000 clones, 70% to 90% of which show up once; about 2% is in the top ten. Material: PBMCs. These TCRs come from a woman aged 40 to 50 in good health and CMV-seropositive. The CDR3 runs from the conserved cysteine through the conserved F or W. D genes are given only for firm matches. Clone size appears in some rows only: once, few, many, or a class for an expanded clone.

J gene,clone size,D gene,V gene,CDR3 DNA,CDR3 protein
TRBJ2-1,.,TRBD1,TRBV7-6,TGTGCCAGCAGCGCCCAGGGGGAACGAATGGGCAATGAGCAGTTCTTC,CASSAQGERMGNEQFF
TRBJ2-7,.,TRBD2,TRBV29-1,TGCAGCGTTGCTGACCCTAGCGGGAGGGGAGAAAGCTCCTACGAGCAGTACTTC,CSVADPSGRGESSYEQYF
TRBJ2-1,.,.,TRBV19,TGTGCCAGCATGATCACAGCGGCCCTTGGGGAGCAGTTCTTC,CASMITAALGEQFF
TRBJ1-2,.,TRBD1,TRBV28,TGTGCCAGCAGTCTGGGACAGGCCTATGGCTACACCTTC,CASSLGQAYGYTF
TRBJ2-6,once,.,TRBV19,TGTGCCAGTAGTATAGGAAGGGGCATTTTTCCTGGGGCCAACGGCCTGACTTTC,CASSIGRGIFPGANGLTF
TRBJ1-4,.,.,TRBV5-1,TGCGCCAGCAGCTTGGCCCCGAATGAAAAACTGTTTTTT,CASSLAPNEKLFF
TRBJ2-1,.,.,TRBV5-1,TGCGCCAGCAGCTTTAAGGAGTTACCAGACAATGAGCAGTTCTTC,CASSFKELPDNEQFF
TRBJ1-1,.,.,TRBV6-5,TGTGCCAGCACCCCGACAGCGAAAGCGAACACTGAAGCTTTCTTT,CASTPTAKANTEAFF
TRBJ2-5,once,.,TRBV21-1,TGTGCCACTGAGACCCAGTACTTC,CATETQYF
TRBJ1-6,.,.,TRBV28,TGTGCCAGTCTTGCTTGGGAAAGGGGTTCACCCCTCCACTTT,CASLAWERGSPLHF
TRBJ2-3,.,TRBD2,TRBV10-3,TGTGCCATCAGTGGGGGACTAGCGGGAGTCACAGATACGCAGTATTTT,CAISGGLAGVTDTQYF
TRBJ1-2,.,.,TRBV6-5,TGTGCCAGCAGTTATCTGTCCGGGCGGGATGGCTACACCTTC,CASSYLSGRDGYTF
TRBJ2-3,.,TRBD2,TRBV4-3,TGCGCCAGCAGCCAGGAAGTTCCTGGACTAGTCGGCACAGATACGCAGTATTTT,CASSQEVPGLVGTDTQYF
TRBJ2-2,.,TRBD2,TRBV7-9,TGTGCCAGCAGCTCGGAGCGGGAGACCGGGGAGCTGTTTTTT,CASSSERETGELFF
TRBJ2-7,once,TRBD1,TRBV2,TGTGCCAGCAGCGGACAGGGTATTAACGAGCAGTACTTC,CASSGQGINEQYF
TRBJ1-5,once,.,TRBV7-2,TGTGCCAGCAGCCCTCCGGGGGGAGGGAGAAGCAATCAGCCCCAGCATTTT,CASSPPGGGRSNQPQHF
TRBJ1-5,.,.,TRBV18,TGTGCCAGCTCACAGTCCCAGGGCAATCAGCCCCAGCATTTT,CASSQSQGNQPQHF
TRBJ2-3,.,TRBD2,TRBV9,TGTGCCAGCAGCGTAGGGGCTAGCGGGACGATCACAGATACGCAGTATTTT,CASSVGASGTITDTQYF
TRBJ1-1,.,TRBD1,TRBV9,TGTGCCAGCAGCCCACGGGACAGGGGCCACACTGAAGCTTTCTTT,CASSPRDRGHTEAFF
TRBJ2-2,.,.,TRBV5-6,TGTGCCAGCAGCTTGGAGGGGGATACCGGGGAGCTGTTTTTT,CASSLEGDTGELFF
TRBJ2-1,once,TRBD2,TRBV9,TGTGCCAGCAACCTAGCGGGTTTGTCCTACAATGAGCAGTTCTTC,CASNLAGLSYNEQFF
TRBJ1-1,.,.,TRBV5-5,TGTGCCAGCAGCCGAAATTTATTAGGGGCTGAAGCTTTCTTT,CASSRNLLGAEAFF
TRBJ1-2,.,.,TRBV11-3,TGTGCCAGCAGCTTAACAGGACAGTCCTATGGCTACACCTTC,CASSLTGQSYGYTF
TRBJ2-7,few,.,TRBV6-1,TGTGCCAGCAGAGGAGGGACAGTCTACGAGCAGTACTTC,CASRGGTVYEQYF
TRBJ2-2,few,TRBD2,TRBV7-9,TGTGCCAGCAGCCGACTAGCGGGAGCGGGCGGGGAGCTGTTTTTT,CASSRLAGAGGELFF
TRBJ2-7,.,.,TRBV18,TGTGCCAGCTCACCACCGTCCAGGGAGGACGAGCAGTACTTC,CASSPPSREDEQYF
TRBJ2-7,.,TRBD1,TRBV5-6,TGTGCCAGCGACAGGGGCCTAGGGTACGAGCAGTACTTC,CASDRGLGYEQYF
TRBJ2-7,.,TRBD1,TRBV4-2,TGTGCCAGCAGAGCTACTACCGGGACAGCTAACTTCTACGAGCAGTACTTC,CASRATTGTANFYEQYF
TRBJ2-3,.,TRBD1,TRBV12-5,TGTGCTAGTGGTCGACCAGGGGGTATGTCAGATACGCAGTATTTT,CASGRPGGMSDTQYF
TRBJ1-5,.,.,TRBV7-2,TGTGCCAGCAGCTTGCACTCAGGGAATCAGCCCCAGCATTTT,CASSLHSGNQPQHF
TRBJ1-4,once,TRBD1,TRBV10-3,TGTGCCATCACACCGGGACAGGGAGAAAAACTGTTTTTT,CAITPGQGEKLFF
TRBJ2-2,.,.,TRBV7-2,TGTGCCAGCAGCCCCCCCTCCGGGGAGCTGTTTTTT,CASSPPSGELFF
TRBJ1-6,.,.,TRBV28,TGTGCCAGCCCCCGGGGGGGGCAATCACCCCTCCACTTT,CASPRGGQSPLHF
TRBJ1-1,.,.,TRBV29-1,TGCAGCGTTGAAGGGAGTCTTCAAGCTTTCTTT,CSVEGSLQAFF
TRBJ1-3,.,.,TRBV30,TGTGCCTGGAGTCACGGACTCCTCTCTGGAAACACCATATATTTT,CAWSHGLLSGNTIYF
TRBJ2-3,.,TRBD2,TRBV7-3,TGTGCCAGCAGCTTAACGGAGCGGGAGGGCACAGATACGCAGTATTTT,CASSLTEREGTDTQYF
TRBJ1-2,.,.,TRBV7-2,TGTGCCAGCAGCCCAGACTCCGGGACTCCTCGGGGCTACACCTTC,CASSPDSGTPRGYTF
TRBJ2-7,.,.,TRBV7-2,TGTGCCAGCAGCTTACTGGGGAGCGGCACCCTACTTGAGCAGTACTTC,CASSLLGSGTLLEQYF
TRBJ1-2,.,TRBD1,TRBV28,TGTGCCAGCACCTCAGCAGGGGGCCCCTATGGCTACACCTTC,CASTSAGGPYGYTF
TRBJ2-7,.,.,TRBV28,TGTGCCAGCAGCGCTGAGGAGGCGGGGCGCTACGAGCAGTACTTC,CASSAEEAGRYEQYF
TRBJ2-2,.,TRBD1,TRBV27,TGTGCCAGCAGTCCCCACAGGGGGGTCGGGGAGCTGTTTTTT,CASSPHRGVGELFF
TRBJ1-6,.,TRBD1,TRBV19,TGTGCCAGTAGTATATCGGACAGGGGCCTAGGTTCACCCCTCCACTTT,CASSISDRGLGSPLHF
TRBJ2-3,.,.,TRBV7-6,TGTGCCAGCAGCCCCCAAGGGGTCAGGGGCACAGATACGCAGTATTTT,CASSPQGVRGTDTQYF
TRBJ1-2,.,TRBD1,TRBV6-1,TGTGCCAGCCGCCCGGGGGGACAGGGCATCTATGGCTACACCTTC,CASRPGGQGIYGYTF
TRBJ2-1,.,TRBD2,TRBV6-5,TGTGCCAGCAGTTACTCGTCTGCGGGAGGAGGGGATGAGCAGTTCTTC,CASSYSSAGGGDEQFF
TRBJ2-3,.,.,TRBV4-2,TGTGCCAGCAGCCAAGAAGAGGGATTCACAGATACGCAGTATTTT,CASSQEEGFTDTQYF
TRBJ1-5,.,.,TRBV7-9,TGTGCCAGCAGCTTAGATGTTGGGCTTGGGAATCAGCCCCAGCATTTT,CASSLDVGLGNQPQHF
TRBJ2-1,.,TRBD2,TRBV28,TGTGCCAGCAGTTTTGGTCGTCTAGCGGGAAGAATGTACAATGAGCAGTTCTTC,CASSFGRLAGRMYNEQFF
TRBJ2-7,.,TRBD2,TRBV4-3,TGCGCCAGCAGCCAAGCTAGCGGTACCTACGAGCAGTACTTC,CASSQASGTYEQYF
TRBJ2-2,few,TRBD2,TRBV11-2,TGTGCCAGCAGACTAGCGGAATCGCTAACCGGGGAGCTGTTTTTT,CASRLAESLTGELFF
TRBJ2-1,.,.,TRBV19,TGTGCCAGTAGTATCCAGGGGGGCTCCTACAATGAGCAGTTCTTC,CASSIQGGSYNEQFF
TRBJ2-2,.,.,TRBV11-3,TGTGCCAGCAGCCCCCGCAGTGAGGGCACCGGGGAGCTGTTTTTT,CASSPRSEGTGELFF
TRBJ1-5,.,.,TRBV10-3,TGTGCCATCAGTGAGCTTCCTCCGGGACACCCCAATCAGCCCCAGCATTTT,CAISELPPGHPNQPQHF
TRBJ2-5,.,.,TRBV5-1,TGCGCCAGCAGCTTGGGGGCAGTGCAAGAGACCCAGTACTTC,CASSLGAVQETQYF
TRBJ2-1,once,TRBD2,TRBV19,TGTGCCAGTAGTGAGACTAGCGGGAGTGGCAATGAGCAGTTCTTC,CASSETSGSGNEQFF
TRBJ1-6,.,.,TRBV5-1,TGCGCCAGCAGCTTCGGGGGTGGTAATTCACCCCTCCACTTT,CASSFGGGNSPLHF